Listed here are 2 T cell receptor beta chains from one sample, sequenced in a study of blood T cells in healthy people across ages (dated by TCRdb to about 2015). Libraries were made using 5' RACE. A second 7 to 11 cycle PCR used a sample-barcoded 5' primer and a J-beta primer mix. TCRdb reprocessing: public reads trimmed at Q25 with fastp, clones called with MiXCR, in-frame beta chains kept. All rows with the same CDR3 protein become a single entry with the most common DNA and genes. Here the sample has 1,800,000 or so distinct CDR3 sequences; more than 35% occur a single time. The top ten clones comprise approximately 22% of the sample. Sequencing was performed on blood. All receptors come from a human donor in good health.

On this clonotype: At one boundary the junction diverges from the germline segment, which might be a read error. The chain joins TRBV6-6 to TRBJ1-2; D possibly corresponds to TRBD1 (5 bases). The CDR3 loop spans 16 amino acids. CDR1 is MNHNY and CDR2 is SVGAGI in the germline V gene (reference sequence). CDR3 protein: CASKDMSMVQHYGHTF. The CDR3 coding sequence is TGTGCCAGCAAGGACATGAGTATGGTACAGCACTATGGCCACACCTTC.

Notes on this clonotype: The junction departs from the called germline gene at one end, perhaps through a read error. This chain connects TRBV9 to TRBJ1-1; the match to TRBD1 covers 8 bases. The CDR3 contains 15 residues. Looked up from germline, CDR1 is SGDLS and CDR2 is YYNGEE. The CDR3 protein is CASGVGDRSSTEAFF. For the CDR3, the DNA is TGTGCCAGCGGCGTGGGGGACAGGTCATCCACTGAAGCTTTCTTT.